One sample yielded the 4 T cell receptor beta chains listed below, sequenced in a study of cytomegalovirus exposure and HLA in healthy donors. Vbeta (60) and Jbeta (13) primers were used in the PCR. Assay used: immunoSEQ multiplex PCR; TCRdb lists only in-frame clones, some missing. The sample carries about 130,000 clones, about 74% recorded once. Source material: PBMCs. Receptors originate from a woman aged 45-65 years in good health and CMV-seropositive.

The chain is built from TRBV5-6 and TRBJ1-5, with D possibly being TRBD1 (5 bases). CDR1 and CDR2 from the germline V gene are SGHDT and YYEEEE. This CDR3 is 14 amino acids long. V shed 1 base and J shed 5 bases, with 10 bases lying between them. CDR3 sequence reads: CASSLRGIDQPQHF. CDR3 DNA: TGTGCCAGCAGCTTGAGGGGTATCGATCAGCCCCAGCATTTT.

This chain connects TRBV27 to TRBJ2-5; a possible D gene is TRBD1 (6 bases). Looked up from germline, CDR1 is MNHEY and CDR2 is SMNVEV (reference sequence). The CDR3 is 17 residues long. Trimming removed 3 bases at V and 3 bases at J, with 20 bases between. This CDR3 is CASSLGNRAGVEETQYF. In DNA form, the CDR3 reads TGTGCCAGCAGTTTGGGGAACAGGGCGGGCGTAGAAGAGACCCAGTACTTC.

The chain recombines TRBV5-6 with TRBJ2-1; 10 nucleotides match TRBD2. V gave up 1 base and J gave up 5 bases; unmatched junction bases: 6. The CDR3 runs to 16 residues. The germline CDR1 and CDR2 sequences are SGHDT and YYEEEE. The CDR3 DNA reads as TGTGCCAGCAGCTTGTTTAGCGGGGGGCGGGACAATGAGCAGTTCTTC. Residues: CASSLFSGGRDNEQFF.

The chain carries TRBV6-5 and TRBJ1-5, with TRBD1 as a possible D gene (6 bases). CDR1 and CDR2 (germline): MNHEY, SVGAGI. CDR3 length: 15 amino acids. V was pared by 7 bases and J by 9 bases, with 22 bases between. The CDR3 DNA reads TGTGCCAGCACCCCCTCGGGGGGCGGACAGAGGCCCCAGCATTTT. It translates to CASTPSGGGQRPQHF.